The 26 T cell receptor beta chains below were found in one sample sequenced in a study of CD8 T cells in Susac syndrome. The authors reverse transcribed 0.5 to 1 ug RNA with random hexamers. TCRdb re-called the immunoSEQ multiplex PCR reads through MiXCR, storing one row per CDR3 protein. This table holds some 130,000 distinct CDR3 sequences, approximately 94% found once. Input material: CD4+ T cells from PBMCs. The receptors shown here come from a human donor with multiple sclerosis.

This clonotype was observed a single time. This chain joins TRBV3-1 and TRBJ2-1; D gene uncertain. V lost 1 base and J 8 bases, leaving 3 bases between the germline ends. CDR3 length: 11 amino acids. Germline CDR1 and CDR2: LGHDT and YNNKEL (reference sequence). In nucleotides, the CDR3 is TGTGCCAGCAGCCAAGTGTATGAGCAGTTCTTC. It codes for CASSQVYEQFF.

The chain couples TRBV12-3 or TRBV12-4 to TRBJ2-6, with 8 bases fitting TRBD1. CDR3 length: 16 residues. V shed 4 bases, J shed 0 bases, and the junction held 2 bases outside the gene matches. The CDR3 protein is CASSSTGGSGANVLTF. CDR3 DNA sequence: TGTGCCAGCAGTTCTACAGGGGGCTCTGGGGCCAACGTCCTGACTTTC.

The gene calls are TRBV18 and TRBJ1-2; D gene unclear. CDR3 size: 16 residues. Germline V CDR1 and CDR2: KGHSH, LQKENI. V lost 2 bases and J lost 6, with 19 bases in between. CDR3 DNA: TGTGCCAGCTCACCATCGGGGATACAAGGGATCCATGGCTACACCTTC. Its translation: CASSPSGIQGIHGYTF.

J is TRBJ2-7 and V is TRBV4-2; possibly TRBD1 for D (6 bases). The V and J ends lost 3 bases and 2 bases respectively, with 14 bases between them. This CDR3 contains 15 residues. CDR1 and CDR2 (germline): LGHNA, YNFKEQ. The CDR3 DNA reads as TGTGCCAGCAGCCAGTCACAGGGATCCACCTACGAGCAGTACTTC. Translation: CASSQSQGSTYEQYF.

In this sample, this clonotype turned up once. V is TRBV6-1 and J is TRBJ1-2; TRBD1 might be the D (5 bases). Looked up from germline, CDR1 is MNHNS and CDR2 is SASEGT. The ends were cut back, 8 bases at V and 3 bases at J, with 22 bases in the middle. The CDR3 extends over 16 amino acids. The CDR3 region is CASPSQSGLGYYGYTF. The CDR3 coding sequence is TGTGCCAGCCCCTCACAATCGGGGCTGGGGTACTATGGCTACACCTTC.

The genes are TRBV27 and TRBJ1-5; 7 nucleotides match TRBD1. V lost 3 bases to trimming and J lost 1 base; unmatched junction nucleotides: 12. The germline V gene has CDR1 MNHEY and CDR2 SMNVEV (reference sequence). The CDR3 totals 18 residues. CDR3 in DNA: TGTGCCAGCAGTTTGAGGGGAGGGGGCGCGACAAGCAATCAGCCCCAGCATTTT. This codes for CASSLRGGGATSNQPQHF.

As to this clonotype: This is likely a read error, given that the CDR3 carries no conserved phenylalanine or tryptophan at its end. This chain uses TRBV5-6 with TRBJ2-1; 7 bases are shared with TRBD2. With 5 bases clipped from V and 3 bases from J, the junction kept 8 bases outside the gene matches. Germline CDR1 reads SGHDT; CDR2 reads YYEEEE. The CDR3 runs 15 residues. CDR3 loop: CASRLIGRGYNEQFL. CDR3 nucleotide sequence: TGTGCCAGCAGGCTGATTGGGAGGGGCTACAATGAGCAGTTCCTC.

The rearrangement uses TRBV3-1 and TRBJ2-4; 9 bases agree with TRBD2. The germline V gene encodes CDR1 LGHDT and CDR2 YNNKEL (reference sequence). The CDR3 runs to 17 residues. V lost 4 bases to trimming and J lost 6 bases; unmatched junction nucleotides: 13. For the CDR3, the DNA is TGTGCCAGCAGCCCGCTAGGGGCTAGCGGGACGGTAAACATTCAGTACTTC. It yields the protein CASSPLGASGTVNIQYF.

The rearrangement uses TRBV19 and TRBJ2-5; D might be TRBD2 (7 bases). V shed 1 base and J shed 5 bases, with 14 bases lying between them. The CDR3 is 15 amino acids. Germline-derived CDR1 and CDR2 are LNHDA and SQIVND (reference sequence). The CDR3 is CASSIGGGAQETQYF. The CDR3 DNA follows: TGTGCCAGTAGTATAGGAGGGGGGGCTCAGGAGACCCAGTACTTC.

The chain carries TRBV11-2 and TRBJ2-7; 10 bases fit TRBD2. CDR1 and CDR2 (germline): SGHAT, FQNNGV. J was trimmed by 1 base and V by 1 base; bases with no gene match: 1. The CDR3 is made up of 15 amino acids. The CDR3: CASSLASGRSYEQYF. The CDR3 DNA reads TGTGCCAGCAGCTTAGCTAGCGGGAGATCCTACGAGCAGTACTTC.

V usage is TRBV27 and J usage is TRBJ2-7, with a possible D match to TRBD2 (6 bases). Per the germline V gene, CDR1 is MNHEY and CDR2 is SMNVEV (reference sequence). Trimming left V 6 bases short and J 2 bases short, with 11 bases between. The CDR3 covers 13 residues. CDR3 protein: CASRAGMAYEQYF. CDR3 nucleotide sequence: TGTGCCAGCAGGGCGGGGATGGCCTACGAGCAGTACTTC.

The chain has TRBV14 and TRBJ2-1; 7 bases agree with TRBD2. Per the germline V gene, CDR1 is SGHDN and CDR2 is FVKESK. J was trimmed by 6 bases and V by 1 base; bases with no gene match: 3. The CDR3 is made up of 14 amino acids. Here the CDR3 reads CASSQVGRPNEQFF. CDR3 DNA: TGTGCCAGCAGCCAAGTCGGGAGGCCCAATGAGCAGTTCTTC.

The genes are TRBV2 and TRBJ1-2, with no clear D. The CDR3 extends over 16 amino acids. The germline CDR1 and CDR2 sequences are SNHLY and FYNNEI. The V gene lost 1 base and the J gene lost 5 bases, with 17 bases spanning the gap. CDR3 sequence reads: CASSEVSTVDLYGYTF. In nucleotides, the CDR3 is TGTGCCAGCAGTGAAGTCTCAACCGTGGACCTTTATGGCTACACCTTC.

The rearrangement joins TRBV30 to TRBJ2-2; possible D gene TRBD2, 5 bases. This CDR3 has 16 amino acids. V gave up 2 bases and J gave up 3 bases, with 16 bases separating them. Germline V CDR1 and CDR2: GTSNPN, SVGIG (reference sequence). CDR3 protein: CAWSPRRTSDTGELFF. DNA for the CDR3: TGTGCCTGGAGTCCAAGGAGGACTTCGGACACCGGGGAGCTGTTTTTT.

The chain has TRBV7-2 and TRBJ2-3; 10 positions match TRBD2. V dropped 5 bases and J dropped 0; count of bases not matched to a gene: 5. The CDR3 totals 16 residues. The V gene's germline CDR1 is SGHTA and CDR2 FQGNSA. CDR3 region: CASSPGLAASTDTQYF. The CDR3 coding sequence is TGTGCCAGCAGCCCAGGACTAGCGGCTAGCACAGATACGCAGTATTTT.

The J gene is TRBJ1-5, the V gene TRBV3-1, with D unclear. Deletions cut 3 bases from V and 6 bases from J, with 9 bases between. The germline V gene has CDR1 LGHDT and CDR2 YNNKEL (reference sequence). CDR3 length equals 13 residues. The DNA of the CDR3 is TGTGCCAGCAGCCAGCAGGTGAGTCAGCCCCAGCATTTT. Encoded protein: CASSQQVSQPQHF.

V usage is TRBV6-5 and J usage is TRBJ1-1; no clear D. The CDR3 spans 13 residues. Germline V gene sequence: CDR1 MNHEY, CDR2 SVGAGI. V dropped 7 bases and J dropped 4 bases, with 13 bases sitting between them. The CDR3 region has the DNA TGTGCCAGCATCAACCAGAGAGGCACTGAAGCTTTCTTT. It is translated as CASINQRGTEAFF.

This chain links TRBV15 with TRBJ2-7; 7 nucleotides match TRBD2. The V gene's germline CDR1 is LNHNV and CDR2 YYDKDF (reference sequence). The trim removed 5 bases at V and 2 bases at J, leaving 6 bases unmatched. The CDR3 has 14 residues. The CDR3, as DNA: TGTGCCACCAGCCGGCGGGAGCCCCCCTACGAGCAGTACTTC. Translation: CATSRREPPYEQYF.

The genes are TRBV7-9 and TRBJ1-1; 7 bases are a match to TRBD1. Germline CDR1 SEHNR, CDR2 FQNEAQ (reference sequence). The CDR3 length is 17 residues. Germline trimming cut 3 bases from V and 0 bases from J; bases unmatched to any gene: 10. This chain's CDR3 is CASSLVTGSGMNTEAFF. CDR3 nucleotides: TGTGCCAGCAGCTTGGTGACAGGGTCTGGGATGAACACTGAAGCTTTCTTT.

The V gene is TRBV28, the J gene TRBJ2-1; 8 nucleotides match TRBD2. In germline, CDR1 is MDHEN, CDR2 SYDVKM. The V and J ends lost 7 bases and 9 bases, in that order; junction bases with no gene match: 8. This CDR3 is 13 amino acids long. Here the CDR3 reads CASIKREIAEQFF. The DNA of the CDR3 is TGTGCCAGCATCAAGCGGGAGATAGCTGAGCAGTTCTTC.

V gene TRBV29-1 combines with J gene TRBJ1-2; D is uncertain. This CDR3 has 11 residues. V was cut by 3 bases and J by 12 bases, with 14 bases left in between. Per germline, CDR1 SQVTM and CDR2 ANQGSEA. This CDR3 is CSVDQTAGHTF. The CDR3 DNA is TGCAGCGTTGATCAGACGGCGGGCCACACCTTC.

The chain joins TRBV30 to TRBJ1-5; D unclear. The CDR3 sequence is 14 residues long. The germline CDR1 and CDR2 sequences are GTSNPN and SVGIG (reference sequence). Trimming stripped 3 bases from V and 2 bases from J, with 11 bases between. The CDR3 loop reads CAWRGSGGNQPQHF. The DNA of the CDR3 is TGTGCCTGGAGGGGTAGCGGGGGCAATCAGCCCCAGCATTTT.

CDR3 sequence: CASSQSKNTEAFF. The CDR3 coding sequence is TGCGCCAGCAGTCAATCTAAGAACACTGAAGCTTTCTTT. The rearrangement links TRBV23-1 to TRBJ1-1; D gene uncertain. TRBV23-1 is an ORF, and what it does is uncertain. This CDR3 contains 13 residues. The ends were cut back, 0 bases at V and 1 base at J, with 3 bases in the middle.

The chain carries TRBV5-4 and TRBJ2-7; a weak D match, TRBD1 (6 bases). The CDR3 loop spans 15 amino acids. The V gene's germline CDR1 is SGHNT and CDR2 YYREEE (reference sequence). With 4 bases removed from V and 2 bases from J, the gap between germline ends came to 16 bases. The CDR3 sequence: CASSKPLGTTYEQYF. The CDR3 DNA is TGTGCCAGCAGCAAACCTTTGGGGACAACCTACGAGCAGTACTTC. Complete variable domain (other parts from reference TRBV5-4 and TRBJ2-7): ETGVTQSPTHLIKTRGQQVTLRCSSQSGHNTVSWYQQALGQGPQFIFQYYREEENGRGNFPPRFSGLQFPNYSSELNVNALELDDSALYLCASSKPLGTTYEQYFGPGTRLTVT.

V and J are TRBV12-3 or TRBV12-4 and TRBJ2-5; tentatively, D is TRBD1 (7 bases). V was trimmed by 4 bases and J by 10 bases, leaving 10 bases between them. This CDR3 spans 11 amino acids. The chain's CDR3 is CASSSQGGQYF. DNA for the CDR3: TGTGCCAGCAGTTCCCAGGGGGGCCAGTACTTC.

This clonotype was observed once. The J gene is TRBJ2-3, the V gene TRBV7-9, with D uncertain. Germline CDR1 SEHNR, CDR2 FQNEAQ (reference sequence). The CDR3 sequence is 16 residues long. Trimming removed 1 base at V and 1 base at J, with 12 bases between. The CDR3 region has the DNA TGTGCCAGCAGCTTAGATAGGGCAGATCGCACAGATACGCAGTATTTT. It translates to CASSLDRADRTDTQYF. Full variable domain (remainder filled in from reference TRBV7-9 and TRBJ2-3): DTGVSQNPRHKITKRGQNVTFRCDPISEHNRLYWYRQTLGQGPEFLTYFQNEAQLEKSRLLSDRFSAERPKGSFSTLEIQRTEQGDSAMYLCASSLDRADRTDTQYFGPGTRLTVL.